These T cell receptor beta chains were read from a single sample in a study of T cell repertoires in cytomegalovirus infection. TCRdb passed the reads through MiXCR, listing each CDR3 protein once. Of around 740,000 distinct CDR3 sequences listed, roughly 36% are singletons. What was sequenced was PBMCs. The receptors shown here come from a human donor in good health (CMV status not recorded). Some clones in this sample may be carry-over from other donors' samples. Each CDR3 is given with its conserved first and last residue. Fields, in order: clone size, V gene, D gene, J gene, CDR3 DNA, CDR3 protein. The D gene is left open where the match is weak. Size tells how often a clone was seen (once, few, many) or the class of an expanded clone, and some rows leave it out.

clone_size: .; v_call: TRBV11-2; d_call: .; j_call: TRBJ2-7; cdr3_nt: TGTGCCAGCCAGGGACCCCTTGTACTCGAGCAGTACTTC; cdr3_aa: CASQGPLVLEQYF
clone_size: .; v_call: TRBV2; d_call: .; j_call: TRBJ2-1; cdr3_nt: TGTGCCAGCAGACCCGGGACAATTTCTAACAATGAGCAGTTCTTC; cdr3_aa: CASRPGTISNNEQFF
clone_size: many; v_call: TRBV7-2; d_call: .; j_call: TRBJ2-2; cdr3_nt: TGTGCCAGCAGCTTAGGGGCAGCGAACACCGGGGAGCTGTTTTTT; cdr3_aa: CASSLGAANTGELFF
clone_size: .; v_call: TRBV7-9; d_call: .; j_call: TRBJ2-3; cdr3_nt: TGTGCCAGCAGCTTATTACGGGGGAGTACAGATACGCAGTATTTT; cdr3_aa: CASSLLRGSTDTQYF
clone_size: many; v_call: TRBV7-2; d_call: .; j_call: TRBJ2-1; cdr3_nt: TGTGCCAGCAGCTTAGAACGAGTCATCAATGAGCAGTTCTTC; cdr3_aa: CASSLERVINEQFF
clone_size: .; v_call: TRBV6-2/TRBV6-3; d_call: .; j_call: TRBJ2-7; cdr3_nt: TGTGCCAGCGGCCCCGGGACCAGATCTTACGAGCAGTACTTC; cdr3_aa: CASGPGTRSYEQYF
clone_size: .; v_call: TRBV29-1; d_call: .; j_call: TRBJ1-2; cdr3_nt: TGCAGCGTTGACGGACCCCCCGGGGGGGGCTACACCTTC; cdr3_aa: CSVDGPPGGGYTF
clone_size: .; v_call: TRBV12-3/TRBV12-4; d_call: TRBD2; j_call: TRBJ2-7; cdr3_nt: TGTGCCAGCAATCAAGCGGGGGCCACCTACGAGCAGTACTTC; cdr3_aa: CASNQAGATYEQYF
clone_size: .; v_call: TRBV12-3/TRBV12-4; d_call: TRBD1; j_call: TRBJ2-1; cdr3_nt: TGTGCCAGCAGCCAGACAGGGGCGACTTACAATGAGCAGTTCTTC; cdr3_aa: CASSQTGATYNEQFF
clone_size: .; v_call: TRBV7-9; d_call: TRBD2; j_call: TRBJ2-6; cdr3_nt: TGTGCCAGCAGCTTTCCGGGACTAGCGGGTTCTGGGGCCAACGTCCTGACTTTC; cdr3_aa: CASSFPGLAGSGANVLTF
clone_size: .; v_call: TRBV7-4; d_call: .; j_call: TRBJ1-2; cdr3_nt: TGTGCCAGCAGCAGGGGCGCGGTAAACTATGGCTACACCTTC; cdr3_aa: CASSRGAVNYGYTF
clone_size: many; v_call: TRBV7-2; d_call: .; j_call: TRBJ1-5; cdr3_nt: TGTGCCAGCAGCTTAAGCCCCGATCAGCCCCAGCATTTT; cdr3_aa: CASSLSPDQPQHF
clone_size: .; v_call: TRBV15; d_call: .; j_call: TRBJ1-5; cdr3_nt: TGTGCCACCAGCAGAGTGGTGTCAGTGGATCGTAATCAGCCCCAGCATTTT; cdr3_aa: CATSRVVSVDRNQPQHF
clone_size: few; v_call: TRBV28; d_call: TRBD1; j_call: TRBJ1-2; cdr3_nt: TGTGCCAGCAGTTCGGGACAGGGAAGAAACTATGGCTACACCTTC; cdr3_aa: CASSSGQGRNYGYTF
clone_size: few; v_call: TRBV7-3; d_call: .; j_call: TRBJ1-1; cdr3_nt: TGTGCCAGCAGCCCTTCGAAGGGACGGTCGAACACTGAAGCTTTCTTT; cdr3_aa: CASSPSKGRSNTEAFF
clone_size: few; v_call: TRBV14; d_call: .; j_call: TRBJ1-1; cdr3_nt: TGTGCCAGCAGCCGGCGGGTGGGGGGCATGAACACTGAAGCTTTCTTT; cdr3_aa: CASSRRVGGMNTEAFF
clone_size: .; v_call: TRBV7-2; d_call: .; j_call: TRBJ1-2; cdr3_nt: TGTGCCAGCAGCTGGAGACCCGAGCGGAACTATGGCTACACCTTC; cdr3_aa: CASSWRPERNYGYTF
clone_size: .; v_call: TRBV19; d_call: .; j_call: TRBJ1-5; cdr3_nt: TGTGCCAGTAGATCTGACCGGGGCACGCAGCCCCAGCATTTT; cdr3_aa: CASRSDRGTQPQHF
clone_size: .; v_call: TRBV12-3/TRBV12-4; d_call: .; j_call: TRBJ1-6; cdr3_nt: TGTGCCAGCAGTGGGCTACAGGGATATAATTCACCCCTCCACTTT; cdr3_aa: CASSGLQGYNSPLHF
clone_size: few; v_call: TRBV2; d_call: .; j_call: TRBJ1-1; cdr3_nt: TGTGCCAGCAGTGAAGCGCGACCGATACCGGGGAGCACTGAAGCTTTCTTT; cdr3_aa: CASSEARPIPGSTEAFF
clone_size: .; v_call: TRBV3-1; d_call: TRBD2; j_call: TRBJ2-1; cdr3_nt: TGTGCCAGCAGCCAGGGGGGGGGTTACAATGAGCAGTTCTTC; cdr3_aa: CASSQGGGYNEQFF
clone_size: few; v_call: TRBV5-6; d_call: .; j_call: TRBJ2-1; cdr3_nt: TGTGCCAGCAGCTCTCCAGGGTGGGTGCAGTTCTTC; cdr3_aa: CASSSPGWVQFF
clone_size: .; v_call: TRBV12-3/TRBV12-4; d_call: .; j_call: TRBJ1-5; cdr3_nt: TGTGCCAGCAGATCCCCCTTGACGTCTAATCAGCCCCAGCATTTT; cdr3_aa: CASRSPLTSNQPQHF
clone_size: .; v_call: TRBV2; d_call: TRBD2; j_call: TRBJ2-4; cdr3_nt: TGTGCCAGCAGGAGGGCTAGCGGGGTCGGCGGAAACATTCAGTACTTC; cdr3_aa: CASRRASGVGGNIQYF
clone_size: .; v_call: TRBV10-3; d_call: TRBD1; j_call: TRBJ2-3; cdr3_nt: TGTGCCATCAAGTCGACAGGGGGCGCGGCAGATACGCAGTATTTT; cdr3_aa: CAIKSTGGAADTQYF
clone_size: .; v_call: TRBV6-6; d_call: TRBD2; j_call: TRBJ2-1; cdr3_nt: TGTGCCAGCAGTTACTGGGGACTAGCGGGATTCACCGAGCAGTTCTTC; cdr3_aa: CASSYWGLAGFTEQFF
clone_size: .; v_call: TRBV29-1; d_call: .; j_call: TRBJ1-2; cdr3_nt: TGCAGCGTTGGAGGGGACAATCATGGCTACACCTTC; cdr3_aa: CSVGGDNHGYTF
clone_size: few; v_call: TRBV7-2; d_call: .; j_call: TRBJ1-2; cdr3_nt: TGTGCCAGCAGCCTTAGGGGGGTCTATGGCTACACCTTC; cdr3_aa: CASSLRGVYGYTF
clone_size: few; v_call: TRBV28; d_call: .; j_call: TRBJ1-5; cdr3_nt: TGTGCCAGCAGTTTGGGGGTTCGCAATCAGCCCCAGCATTTT; cdr3_aa: CASSLGVRNQPQHF
clone_size: .; v_call: TRBV5-1; d_call: .; j_call: TRBJ2-4; cdr3_nt: TGCGCCAGCAGGGGGGTTGTGGACATTCAGTACTTC; cdr3_aa: CASRGVVDIQYF
clone_size: few; v_call: TRBV25-1; d_call: TRBD2; j_call: TRBJ2-5; cdr3_nt: TGTGCCAGCAGTGAAAAGAGGTCGAGACTAGCGGGATTTTCAGAGACCCAGTACTTC; cdr3_aa: CASSEKRSRLAGFSETQYF
clone_size: .; v_call: TRBV5-1; d_call: TRBD2; j_call: TRBJ2-7; cdr3_nt: TGCGCCAGCAGCTTGGCCTTTCGGGAGGCGTTCGACGAGCAGTACTTC; cdr3_aa: CASSLAFREAFDEQYF
clone_size: .; v_call: TRBV28; d_call: .; j_call: TRBJ1-2; cdr3_nt: TGTGCCAGCAACAAACGAACAGGGTCGGGCTACACCTTC; cdr3_aa: CASNKRTGSGYTF
clone_size: .; v_call: TRBV5-1; d_call: TRBD2; j_call: TRBJ2-1; cdr3_nt: TGCGCCAGCAGCTTGGTTGGGGGGAGGGCCCAGAATGAGCAGTTCTTC; cdr3_aa: CASSLVGGRAQNEQFF
clone_size: .; v_call: TRBV28; d_call: .; j_call: TRBJ2-2; cdr3_nt: TGTGCCAGCATCGGGGGGCCGAACACCGGGGAGCTGTTTTTT; cdr3_aa: CASIGGPNTGELFF
clone_size: few; v_call: TRBV7-8; d_call: .; j_call: TRBJ2-5; cdr3_nt: TGTGCCAGCAGCTTTTGGGGCGGAGAGACCCAGTACTTC; cdr3_aa: CASSFWGGETQYF
clone_size: many; v_call: TRBV4-2; d_call: .; j_call: TRBJ2-2; cdr3_nt: TGTGCCAGCAGCCAAGAACTAGGAACTTCCACCGGGGAGCTGTTTTTT; cdr3_aa: CASSQELGTSTGELFF
clone_size: .; v_call: TRBV7-9; d_call: .; j_call: TRBJ2-4; cdr3_nt: TGTGCCAGCAGCTTAGTGCGGAGGGGCGCGGGCGCCAAAAACATTCAGTACTTC; cdr3_aa: CASSLVRRGAGAKNIQYF
clone_size: few; v_call: TRBV7-9; d_call: .; j_call: TRBJ1-5; cdr3_nt: TGTGCCAGCAGCGGAACCGGGGGGTATCAGCCCCAGCATTTT; cdr3_aa: CASSGTGGYQPQHF
clone_size: .; v_call: TRBV12-3/TRBV12-4; d_call: .; j_call: TRBJ2-5; cdr3_nt: TGTGCCAGCAGTGTGGGGGGGGCTAATCAAGAGACCCAGTACTTC; cdr3_aa: CASSVGGANQETQYF
clone_size: .; v_call: TRBV4-1; d_call: TRBD1; j_call: TRBJ1-2; cdr3_nt: TGCGCCAGCAGCCGTACCGACAGGGCGGAGGTCTACACCTTC; cdr3_aa: CASSRTDRAEVYTF
clone_size: .; v_call: TRBV13; d_call: .; j_call: TRBJ2-5; cdr3_nt: TGTGCCAGCAAAGCTTCAAGAGCGGGTCAAGAGACCCAGTACTTC; cdr3_aa: CASKASRAGQETQYF
clone_size: .; v_call: TRBV7-8; d_call: .; j_call: TRBJ2-7; cdr3_nt: TGTGCCAGCAGCCATACAGGGTCAGGGTCCTACGAGCAGTACTTC; cdr3_aa: CASSHTGSGSYEQYF
clone_size: few; v_call: TRBV5-1; d_call: .; j_call: TRBJ2-2; cdr3_nt: TGCGCCAGCAGCTTAGACACAGGGCACACCGGGGAGCTGTTTTTT; cdr3_aa: CASSLDTGHTGELFF
clone_size: few; v_call: TRBV6-1; d_call: .; j_call: TRBJ2-2; cdr3_nt: TGTGCCAGCAGGGAGGAGGGGGCGAACACCGGGGAGCTGTTTTTT; cdr3_aa: CASREEGANTGELFF
clone_size: .; v_call: TRBV9; d_call: .; j_call: TRBJ1-1; cdr3_nt: TGTGCCAGCAGCCGTTCATATTACACTGAAGCTTTCTTT; cdr3_aa: CASSRSYYTEAFF
clone_size: few; v_call: TRBV4-2; d_call: .; j_call: TRBJ1-6; cdr3_nt: TGTGCCAGCAGCCAAGTTGCCGATTCACCCCTCCACTTT; cdr3_aa: CASSQVADSPLHF
clone_size: few; v_call: TRBV6-5; d_call: .; j_call: TRBJ2-3; cdr3_nt: TGTGCCAGCAGATTCAATTTTAACACAGATACGCAGTATTTT; cdr3_aa: CASRFNFNTDTQYF
clone_size: many; v_call: TRBV7-2; d_call: .; j_call: TRBJ1-5; cdr3_nt: TGTGCCAGCAGCCCCTCGGGCAGGGAAAGTCAGCCCCAGCATTTT; cdr3_aa: CASSPSGRESQPQHF
clone_size: few; v_call: TRBV30; d_call: .; j_call: TRBJ2-1; cdr3_nt: TGTGCCTGGAGTGTGCGCTACAATGAGCAGTTCTTC; cdr3_aa: CAWSVRYNEQFF
clone_size: .; v_call: TRBV6-5; d_call: TRBD1; j_call: TRBJ2-2; cdr3_nt: TGTGCCAGCAGTTACTGGGACAGGGGTCCGAACACCGGGGAGCTGTTTTTT; cdr3_aa: CASSYWDRGPNTGELFF
clone_size: .; v_call: TRBV6-2/TRBV6-3; d_call: .; j_call: TRBJ2-7; cdr3_nt: TGTGCCAGCAGCCCCCCACGGCGGGACTCCTACGAGCAGTACTTC; cdr3_aa: CASSPPRRDSYEQYF
clone_size: .; v_call: TRBV12-3/TRBV12-4; d_call: TRBD2; j_call: TRBJ2-1; cdr3_nt: TGTGCCAGCAGTTTCGCTAGCGGACCTTTTAATGAGCAGTTCTTC; cdr3_aa: CASSFASGPFNEQFF
clone_size: many; v_call: TRBV7-2; d_call: TRBD2; j_call: TRBJ2-7; cdr3_nt: TGTGCCACCCAGCGGGGATCCTCCTACGAGCAGTACTTC; cdr3_aa: CATQRGSSYEQYF
clone_size: .; v_call: TRBV12-3/TRBV12-4; d_call: TRBD1; j_call: TRBJ1-1; cdr3_nt: TGTGCCAGCAGAAGACAGGGGAAGGGCACTGAAGCTTTCTTT; cdr3_aa: CASRRQGKGTEAFF